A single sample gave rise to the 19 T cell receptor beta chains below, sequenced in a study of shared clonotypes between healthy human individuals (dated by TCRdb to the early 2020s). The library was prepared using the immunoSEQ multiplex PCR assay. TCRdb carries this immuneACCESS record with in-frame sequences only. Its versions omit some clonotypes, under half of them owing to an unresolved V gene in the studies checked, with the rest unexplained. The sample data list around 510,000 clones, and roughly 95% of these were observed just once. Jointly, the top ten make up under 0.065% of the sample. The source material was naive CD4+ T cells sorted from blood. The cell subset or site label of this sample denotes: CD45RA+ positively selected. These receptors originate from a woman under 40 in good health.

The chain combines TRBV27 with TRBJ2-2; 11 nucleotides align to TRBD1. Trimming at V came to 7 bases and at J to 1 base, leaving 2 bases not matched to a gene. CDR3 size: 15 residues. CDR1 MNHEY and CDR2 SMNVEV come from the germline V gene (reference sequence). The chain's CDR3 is CASKDRGLNTGELFF. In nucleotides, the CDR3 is TGTGCCAGCAAGGACAGGGGGCTGAACACCGGGGAGCTGTTTTTT.

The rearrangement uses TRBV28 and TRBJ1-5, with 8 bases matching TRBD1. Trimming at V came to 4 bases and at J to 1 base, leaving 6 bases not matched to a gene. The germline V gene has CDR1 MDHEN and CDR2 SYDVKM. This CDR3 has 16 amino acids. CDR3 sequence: CASSWTGRGSNQPQHF. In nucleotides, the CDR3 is TGTGCCAGCAGTTGGACAGGGCGAGGGAGCAATCAGCCCCAGCATTTT.

Here the CDR3 DNA reads TGTGCCAGTAGTATAGTGGGAGCTACTAGAGATACGCAGTATTTT. Amino acid sequence: CASSIVGATRDTQYF. The chain carries TRBV19 and TRBJ2-3, with D possibly being TRBD2 (5 bases). Germline V lookup: CDR1 LNHDA, CDR2 SQIVND (reference sequence). The CDR3 loop spans 15 amino acids. V was clipped by 1 base and J by 5 bases, with 13 bases between them.

The CDR3 DNA sequence: TGTGCCAGCAGTTACAGGGGGTTGGGGAACAATGAGCAGTTCTTC. It is translated as CASSYRGLGNNEQFF. The rearrangement uses TRBV6-5 and TRBJ2-1, with D possibly matching TRBD1 (6 bases). CDR1 is MNHEY, CDR2 SVGAGI, per germline. The V and J ends lost 2 bases and 5 bases respectively, with 13 bases between them. This CDR3 is 15 amino acids long.

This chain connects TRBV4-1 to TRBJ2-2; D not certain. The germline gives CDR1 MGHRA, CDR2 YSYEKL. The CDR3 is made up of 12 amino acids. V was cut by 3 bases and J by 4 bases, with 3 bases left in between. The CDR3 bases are TGCGCCAGCAGCCATAGCACCGGGGAGCTGTTTTTT. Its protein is CASSHSTGELFF.

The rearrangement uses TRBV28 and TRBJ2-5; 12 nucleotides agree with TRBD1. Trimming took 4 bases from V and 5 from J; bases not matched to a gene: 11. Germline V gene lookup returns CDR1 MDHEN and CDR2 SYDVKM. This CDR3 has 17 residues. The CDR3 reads CASSYRDRGQVGETQYF. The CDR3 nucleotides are TGTGCCAGCAGTTACCGGGACAGGGGGCAGGTTGGGGAGACCCAGTACTTC. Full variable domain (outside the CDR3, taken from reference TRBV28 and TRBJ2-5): DVKVTQSSRYLVKRTGEKVFLECVQDMDHENMFWYRQDPGLGLRLIYFSYDVKMKEKGDIPEGYSVSREKKERFSLILESASTNQTSMYLCASSYRDRGQVGETQYFGPGTRLLVL.

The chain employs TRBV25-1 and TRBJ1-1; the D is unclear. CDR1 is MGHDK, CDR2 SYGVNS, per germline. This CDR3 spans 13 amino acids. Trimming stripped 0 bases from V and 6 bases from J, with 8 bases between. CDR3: CASSEYLSPEAFF. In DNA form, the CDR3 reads TGTGCCAGCAGTGAATATCTTTCTCCTGAAGCTTTCTTT.

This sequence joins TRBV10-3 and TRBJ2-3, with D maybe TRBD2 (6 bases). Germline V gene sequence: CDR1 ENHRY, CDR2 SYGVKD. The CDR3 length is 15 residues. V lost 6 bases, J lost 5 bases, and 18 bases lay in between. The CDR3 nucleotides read TGTGCCATCAGGAAACGAGCGGGTACCGAAGATACGCAGTATTTT. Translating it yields CAIRKRAGTEDTQYF.

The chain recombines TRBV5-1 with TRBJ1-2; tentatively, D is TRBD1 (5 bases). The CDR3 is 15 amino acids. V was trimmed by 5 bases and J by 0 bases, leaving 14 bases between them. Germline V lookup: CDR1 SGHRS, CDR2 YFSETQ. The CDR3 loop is CASSFAGTANYGYTF. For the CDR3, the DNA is TGCGCCAGCAGTTTTGCGGGGACGGCTAACTATGGCTACACCTTC.

CDR3 protein: CASSLPVSSYEQYF. CDR3 nucleotides: TGTGCCAGCAGTTTGCCCGTTAGCTCCTACGAGCAGTACTTC. V gene TRBV28 combines with J gene TRBJ2-7; D call uncertain. V shed 3 bases and J shed 0 bases, with 9 bases lying between them. CDR1 is MDHEN and CDR2 is SYDVKM in the germline V gene. This CDR3 region has 14 residues.

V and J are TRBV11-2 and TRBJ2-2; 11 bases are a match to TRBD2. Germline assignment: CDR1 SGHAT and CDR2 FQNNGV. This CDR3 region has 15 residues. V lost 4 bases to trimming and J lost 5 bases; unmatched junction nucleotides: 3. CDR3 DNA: TGTGCCAGCAGCTCCCTAGCGGGAGGAACCGGGGAGCTGTTTTTT. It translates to CASSSLAGGTGELFF.

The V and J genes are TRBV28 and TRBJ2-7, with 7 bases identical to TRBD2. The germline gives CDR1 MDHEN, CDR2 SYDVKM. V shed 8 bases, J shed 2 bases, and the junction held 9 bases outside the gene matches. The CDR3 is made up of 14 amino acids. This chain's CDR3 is CASGGGSLAYEQYF. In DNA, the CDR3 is TGTGCCAGCGGTGGCGGGAGTTTAGCCTACGAGCAGTACTTC.

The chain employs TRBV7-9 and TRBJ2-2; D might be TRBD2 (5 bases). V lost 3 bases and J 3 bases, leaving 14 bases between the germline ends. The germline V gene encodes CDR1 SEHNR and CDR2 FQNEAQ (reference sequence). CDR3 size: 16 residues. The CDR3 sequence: CASSFASGGYTGELFF. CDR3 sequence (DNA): TGTGCCAGCAGCTTCGCCTCGGGCGGGTACACCGGGGAGCTGTTTTTT.

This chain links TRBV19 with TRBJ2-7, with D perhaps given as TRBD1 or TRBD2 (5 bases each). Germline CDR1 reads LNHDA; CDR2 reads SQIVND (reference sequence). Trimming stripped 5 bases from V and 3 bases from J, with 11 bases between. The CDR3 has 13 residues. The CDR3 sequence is CASSLGRNYEQYF. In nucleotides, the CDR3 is TGTGCCAGTAGTTTGGGACGGAACTACGAGCAGTACTTC.

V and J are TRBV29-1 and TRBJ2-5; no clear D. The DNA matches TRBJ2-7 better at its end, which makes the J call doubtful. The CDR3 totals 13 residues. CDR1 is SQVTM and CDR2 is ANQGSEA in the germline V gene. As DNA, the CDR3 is TGCAGCGTTGAAGGAACCCGCTCCTACGAGCAGTACTTC. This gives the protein CSVEGTRSYEQYF.

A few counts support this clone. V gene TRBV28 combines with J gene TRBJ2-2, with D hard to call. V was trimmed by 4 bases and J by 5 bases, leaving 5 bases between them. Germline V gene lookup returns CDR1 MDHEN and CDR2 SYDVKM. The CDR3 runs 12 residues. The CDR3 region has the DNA TGTGCCAGCAGTTCCCCGACCGGGGAGCTGTTTTTT. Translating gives CASSSPTGELFF. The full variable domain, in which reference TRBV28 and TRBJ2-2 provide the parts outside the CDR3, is DVKVTQSSRYLVKRTGEKVFLECVQDMDHENMFWYRQDPGLGLRLIYFSYDVKMKEKGDIPEGYSVSREKKERFSLILESASTNQTSMYLCASSSPTGELFFGEGSRLTVL.

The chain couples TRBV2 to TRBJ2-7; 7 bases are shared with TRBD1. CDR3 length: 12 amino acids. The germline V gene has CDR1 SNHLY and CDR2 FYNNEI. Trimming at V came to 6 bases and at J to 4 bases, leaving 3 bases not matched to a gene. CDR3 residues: CASREQGYEQYF. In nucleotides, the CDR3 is TGTGCCAGCAGGGAACAGGGGTACGAGCAGTACTTC.

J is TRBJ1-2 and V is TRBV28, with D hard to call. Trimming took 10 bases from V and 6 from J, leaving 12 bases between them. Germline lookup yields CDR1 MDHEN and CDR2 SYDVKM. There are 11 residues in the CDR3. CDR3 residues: CATTGLDGYTF. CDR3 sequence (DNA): TGTGCCACCACGGGGTTAGATGGCTACACCTTC.

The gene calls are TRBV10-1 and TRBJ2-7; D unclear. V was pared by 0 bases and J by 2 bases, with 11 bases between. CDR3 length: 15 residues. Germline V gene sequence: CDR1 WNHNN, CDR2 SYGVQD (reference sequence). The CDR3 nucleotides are TGCGCCAGCAGTGAGTCGCCCGACGGAACCTACGAGCAGTACTTC. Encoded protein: CASSESPDGTYEQYF.